This T cell receptor beta chain was sequenced for a study of beta chain features in type 1 diabetes (dated by TCRdb to the late 2010s). Background for the entire study: Patients and healthy donors did not differ in mean age, gender distribution, total cell number or subset yield. Across all samples, approximately 100 million sorted cells were examined, and cell number per subset correlated strongly with RNA yield. The study compared the TCRB repertoires of sorted circulating CD4+ T cell subsets in recently diagnosed type 1 diabetes patients with those in matched healthy donors. Naive and central memory subsets were obtained from all 30 or so donors, but regulatory and stem cell-like memory subsets were isolated from only 8 patients and about eight healthy donors. Findings and caveats that apply to the study as a whole: Fewer insertions and more nucleotide deletions at VDJ recombination sites were observed in patients with type 1 diabetes, implying thymic rearrangement abnormalities. HLA sub-analyses involved small numbers of individuals, so any influence of HLA type on TCRB rearrangement remained unresolved. Shorter templates might be favored by PCR, yet because patient and control samples were amplified and corrected together, any such skew would affect both groups equally. Naive, central memory and regulatory TCRB repertoires appeared to be more similar among patients than among healthy donors. A moderate but significant shortening of TCRB CDR3 length was observed in type 1 diabetes patients in all four CD4+ subsets. Because cDNA was sequenced instead of genomic DNA, activated cells with high expression could be over-represented, although the groups did not differ in activation or CD3 levels.

The entire isolated RNA was reverse transcribed using the High Capacity cDNA Reverse Transcription Kit, and thus expressed TCRB transcripts were sequenced. Naive, central memory and regulatory T cell samples underwent deep immunoSEQ sequencing, averaging around 4 million total reads per sample. After sorted cells were lysed in RLT buffer, RNA was extracted with DNase-treated RNeasy Micro or Mini kits, with the choice depending on cell number. Each cell subset was processed on its own to prevent cross-contamination, while patient and healthy donor samples were processed together. TCRB sequences were amplified from cDNA with the immunoSEQ multiplex PCR, producing 87-bp fragments spanning the CDR3 region. Sequencing of the amplicons was performed on the Illumina HiSeq platform. The paper's processing steps were these. Synthetic template baselines were used to correct PCR bias computationally, reads within Hamming distance 2 were collapsed together, and singletons that could not be merged were discarded. By aligning reads against IMGT, V, D and J genes, CDR3 length, and insertions or deletions at six rearrangement sites were assigned. Within each subset, clonotype counts were normalized to sorted cell number, and only after that were true diversity and Gini coefficients computed with the tcR R package. The overlap coefficient, calculated on TCRB nucleotide sequences, was used to quantify repertoire sharing. Here the immuneACCESS table is served through TCRdb, limited to in-frame sequences with V and J called. Missing clones are a known gap in these copies; in checked studies unresolved V genes cover under half, and the rest lacks a known reason. V and J calls and clone size are as listed in that table; D and trimming were resolved from the DNA. This sample holds 300,000 to 400,000 clones; 9.3% were observed only once. The ten largest clonotypes hold approximately 1% of the sample.

A single peripheral blood draw of about 120 mL on average was collected from each donor into heparinised tubes. A BD FACSAria II and a panel including CD45RO, CCR7, CD25, CD127, CD95 and CD27 were used to sort naive, central memory, regulatory and stem cell-like memory CD4+ T cells. Every sorted population had a purity above 98%. PBMCs were separated immediately by Lymphoprep density gradient centrifugation and were stained directly, without being cultured. Samples were stained and sorted in pairs, with one healthy donor and one patient per experiment, so that batch effects were minimized. V is clipped by 0 bases and J by 0 bases, and the sequence between their germline boundaries is 10 bases long. The germline V gene specifies SGHDT as CDR1 and YYEEEE as CDR2. Its CDR3 holds 15 amino acids, cysteine through phenylalanine. Only the CDR3 part of the read is kept: 45 bases, read in frame from the first base.

The sample holds a few counts of this clone. Its antigen remains undetermined. Per-base quality was not reported, and no clone a single base away is much larger than it. The chain is made from TRBV5-6 and TRBJ2-7; the D gene is unclear. The sequencing input was central memory CD4+ T cells from blood. The clonotype was recovered from a man younger than 40 with type 1 diabetes. Read as DNA, the sequence is TGTGCCAGCAGCTTGGGCACTATCTACTCCTACGAGCAGTACTTC. Translated, it gives CASSLGTIYSYEQYF.